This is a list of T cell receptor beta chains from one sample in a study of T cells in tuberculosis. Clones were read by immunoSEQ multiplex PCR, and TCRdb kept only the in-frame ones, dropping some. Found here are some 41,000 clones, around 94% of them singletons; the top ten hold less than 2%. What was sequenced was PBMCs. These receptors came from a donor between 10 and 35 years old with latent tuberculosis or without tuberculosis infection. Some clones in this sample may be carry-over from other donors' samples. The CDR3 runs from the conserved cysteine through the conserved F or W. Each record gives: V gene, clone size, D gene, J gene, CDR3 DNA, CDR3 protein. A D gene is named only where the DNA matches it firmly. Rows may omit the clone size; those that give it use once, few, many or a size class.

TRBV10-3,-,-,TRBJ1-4,TGTGCCATCAGAGGTGACGGGGAGACGCGAAAGGAACTGTTTTTT,CAIRGDGETRKELFF
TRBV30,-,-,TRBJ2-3,TGTGCCTGGAGTGTCTCCTTTAACACAGATACGCAGTATTTT,CAWSVSFNTDTQYF
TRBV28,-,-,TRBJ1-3,TGTGCCAGCAGTTTGGAGGTGCCCTCTGGAAACACCATATATTTT,CASSLEVPSGNTIYF
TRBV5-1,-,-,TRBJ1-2,TGCGCCAGCAGCTTGGGGGCCTCGGCTGGCTACACCTTC,CASSLGASAGYTF
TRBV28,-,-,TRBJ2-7,TGTGCCAGCAGTCCTCCCCCTCTAGGAGACGAGCAGTACTTC,CASSPPPLGDEQYF
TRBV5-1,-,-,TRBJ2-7,TGCGCCAGCAGCTTGGAAGGGAGGGAGCAGTACTTC,CASSLEGREQYF
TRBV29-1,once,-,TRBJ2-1,TGCAGCGTTGGATTCGGGGAGCAGTTCTTC,CSVGFGEQFF
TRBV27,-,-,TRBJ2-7,TGTGCCAGCAGTTTACGGGGAGTGGGATACGAGCAGTACTTC,CASSLRGVGYEQYF
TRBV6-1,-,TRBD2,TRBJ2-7,TGTGCCAGCACCAAATCTAGCGGGAGCTCCTACGAGCAGTACTTC,CASTKSSGSSYEQYF
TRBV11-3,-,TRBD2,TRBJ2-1,TGTGCCAGCAGCTCTCGACTAGCGGGAGGTGGGTCCAATGAGCAGTTCTTC,CASSSRLAGGGSNEQFF
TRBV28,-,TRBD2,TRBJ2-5,TGTGCCAGCGGGCCTAGCGGGAGCCCCCAAGAGACCCAGTACTTC,CASGPSGSPQETQYF
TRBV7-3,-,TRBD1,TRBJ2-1,TGTGCCAGCAGCCCGGGACAGGGCGAGTACAATGAGCAGTTCTTC,CASSPGQGEYNEQFF
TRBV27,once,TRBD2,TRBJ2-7,TGTGCCAGCAGCCCTAGCGGGCTGTCCTCCTACGAGCAGTACTTC,CASSPSGLSSYEQYF
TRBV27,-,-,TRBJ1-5,TGTGCCAGCAGTTTACAGGGTTACAATCAGCCCCAGCATTTT,CASSLQGYNQPQHF
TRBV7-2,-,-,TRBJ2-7,TGTGCCAGCAGCTTAGTTTTTAGGGGAACAGGGTTATACGAGCAGTACTTC,CASSLVFRGTGLYEQYF
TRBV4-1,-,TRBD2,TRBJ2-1,TGCGCCAGCAGCCAAGATCCTAGCGGGAGTTTCGATGAGCAGTTCTTC,CASSQDPSGSFDEQFF
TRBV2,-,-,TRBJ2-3,TGTGCCAGCAGTGAAGGCGGGGTCACAGATACGCAGTATTTT,CASSEGGVTDTQYF
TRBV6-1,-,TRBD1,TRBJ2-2,TGTGCCAGCAGGTCGGACAGGGGGCAATCCGGGGAGCTGTTTTTT,CASRSDRGQSGELFF
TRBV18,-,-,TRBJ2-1,TGTGCCAGCTCACCAGGACTTGACAATGAGCAGTTCTTC,CASSPGLDNEQFF
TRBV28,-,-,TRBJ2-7,TGTGCCAGCAGTTCAGTCACAGAAAAATTCTCCTACGAGCAGTACTTC,CASSSVTEKFSYEQYF
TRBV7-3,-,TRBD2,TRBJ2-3,TGTGCCAGCAGCCCCTTGAGCGGGAGTCCAGATACGCAGTATTTT,CASSPLSGSPDTQYF
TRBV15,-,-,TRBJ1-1,TGTGCCACCAGCAGAGGGACATCGAACACTGAAGCTTTCTTT,CATSRGTSNTEAFF
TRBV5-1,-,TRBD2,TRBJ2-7,TGCGCCAGCAGCTTGGCCGCACTAGCGGACGACTACGAGCAGTACTTC,CASSLAALADDYEQYF
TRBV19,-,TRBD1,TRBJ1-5,TGTGCCAGCAATGTGGGACAGGGGAGACGTCAGCCCCAGCATTTT,CASNVGQGRRQPQHF
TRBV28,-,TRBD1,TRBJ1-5,TGTGCCAGCAGTTTATTTCCGGGACAGGTTCCTCAGCCCCAGCATTTT,CASSLFPGQVPQPQHF
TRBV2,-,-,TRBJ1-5,TGTGCCAGCAGTGTAGGAGAGTATAGCAATCAGCCCCAGCATTTT,CASSVGEYSNQPQHF